This T cell receptor beta chain was documented in a study of cytomegalovirus exposure and HLA in healthy donors. Study-level information: There were 88 million or so unique TCRs (from HLA-typed donors) in an early data release. When 350 to 500 donors were genotyped, approximately 81% of them were found to fall in the Caucasian-associated ancestry cluster.

The PCR made use of 60 Vbeta and 13 Jbeta primers. TCRdb's copy holds only in-frame clones and misses some; the assay was immunoSEQ multiplex PCR. The table lists fewer than 95,000 clones, about 63% of them singletons, with just under 6.5% in the top ten. Germline V CDR1 and CDR2: SNHLY, FYNNEI. The length of the CDR3 is 14 residues. V gave up 3 bases and J gave up 1 base; unmatched junction bases: 1. The clonotype originates from a woman aged 25 to 45 in good health and CMV-seronegative. The J gene is TRBJ2-7, the V gene TRBV2; TRBD1 matches at 9 bases. The sequenced sample consisted of PBMCs. The DNA of the CDR3 is TGTGCCAGCAGTGATGGGACAGGGTCCTACGAGCAGTACTTC. Translating it yields CASSDGTGSYEQYF.